A single sample is the source of the 27 T cell receptor beta chains below, sequenced in a study of blood T cells in healthy people across ages. Using a J-beta primer mix together with a sample-barcoded 5' primer, a second PCR was run for roughly 6 to 11 cycles. MiXCR was run by TCRdb on the 5' RACE reads, yielding one entry per CDR3 protein. The sample includes some 1.5 million distinct CDR3 sequences, 28% of them seen just once. Sequencing was done on a sample of blood. The receptors derive from a woman in her thirties in good health.

The chain recombines TRBV10-1 with TRBJ1-2; 9 positions match TRBD1. The CDR3 runs 15 residues. Germline V CDR1 and CDR2: WNHNN, SYGVQD (reference sequence). V trimming: 3 bases; J trimming: 4 bases; junction bases outside the gene matches: 6. The CDR3 sequence: CASSDGTGGFYGYTF. DNA for the CDR3: TGCGCCAGCAGTGATGGAACAGGGGGCTTCTATGGCTACACCTTC.

Of note for this clonotype: A read error may be the cause here, since a much bigger clone is one base away. V and J are TRBV29-1 and TRBJ2-7; weak D call: TRBD2 (5 bases). From germline, CDR1 is SQVTM and CDR2 ANQGSEA. This CDR3 has 12 residues. V was shortened by 2 bases and J by 4 bases, with 9 bases between the two germline ends. The CDR3, as DNA: TGCAGCGTTGAAACGGGGTGGTACGAGCAGTACTTC. Translation: CSVETGWYEQYF.

Turning to this clonotype: One base away lies a much larger clone, so this may be a sequencing read error. The rearrangement joins TRBV10-3 to TRBJ2-5, with 10 positions matching TRBD1. The CDR3 sequence is 15 residues long. CDR1 is ENHRY, CDR2 SYGVKD, per germline. Trimming cost V 3 bases and J 11 bases; bases outside gene matches: 12. CDR3 in DNA: TGTGCCATCAGTGAAGGGACAGGGGATTCTAATGAGCAGTACTTC. This sequence encodes CAISEGTGDSNEQYF.

This chain connects TRBV25-1 to TRBJ1-1; D is unclear. The CDR3 sequence is 14 residues long. Germline lookup yields CDR1 MGHDK and CDR2 SYGVNS. Trimming left V 1 base short and J 2 bases short, with 8 bases between. CDR3 residues: CASSEFRDNTEAFF. In nucleotides, the CDR3 is TGTGCCAGCAGTGAATTTCGGGATAACACTGAAGCTTTCTTT.

This clonotype was detected only a few times. The V call is TRBV3-1, the J call TRBJ2-1, with 8 positions matching TRBD2. Germline lookup yields CDR1 LGHDT and CDR2 YNNKEL (reference sequence). V was clipped by 4 bases and J by 10 bases; unmatched bases: 15. The length of the CDR3 is 16 residues. This CDR3 is CASSPASAGRAGEQFF. The CDR3 bases are TGTGCCAGCAGCCCCGCTTCCGCCGGGAGGGCGGGAGAGCAGTTCTTC.

This clonotype was seen at least ten times. V gene TRBV7-9 combines with J gene TRBJ2-3, with D hard to call. The CDR3 covers 15 residues. CDR1 and CDR2 (germline): SEHNR, FQNEAQ (reference sequence). V lost 5 bases and J 0 bases, leaving 12 bases between the germline ends. CDR3 nucleotides: TGTGCCAGCAGCCTCCGGACGGGCAGCACAGATACGCAGTATTTT. Protein product: CASSLRTGSTDTQYF.

The V call is TRBV10-3, the J call TRBJ2-1; possibly TRBD2 for D (7 bases). V lost 7 bases and J 7 bases, leaving 17 bases between the germline ends. Germline loops: CDR1 ENHRY, CDR2 SYGVKD. CDR3 size: 14 residues. The CDR3 region is CAINAGGTQNEQFF. CDR3 DNA: TGTGCCATCAACGCCGGGGGGACACAAAATGAGCAGTTCTTC.

This clonotype has a single count. V gene TRBV7-2 combines with J gene TRBJ2-6; possible D gene TRBD1, 6 bases. The CDR3 is 16 residues long. In germline, CDR1 is SGHTA, CDR2 FQGNSA. V lost 5 bases and J 2 bases, leaving 13 bases between the germline ends. Written as DNA, the CDR3 is TGTGCCAGCAGCCGCAATCCAGGGGCTGGGGCCAACGTCCTGACTTTC. The encoded protein is CASSRNPGAGANVLTF.

The chain uses TRBV12-3 or TRBV12-4 and TRBJ2-7; 8 bases agree with TRBD1. J gave up 6 bases and V 6 bases, and 10 bases lay outside the gene matches. This CDR3 region has 14 residues. CDR3 amino acids: CASRRLQGGTEQYF. Here the CDR3 DNA reads TGTGCCAGCAGACGCTTACAGGGGGGTACCGAGCAGTACTTC.

As regards this clonotype: The junction does not match germline at one end; this may be a read error. The chain links TRBV12-3 or TRBV12-4 to TRBJ1-5, with D tentatively TRBD1 (6 bases). The CDR3 contains 14 residues. The CDR3 nucleotides are TGTACCAGCAGTTTAGAACAGGGCCGTCAGCCCCAGCATTTT. Amino acid sequence: CTSSLEQGRQPQHF.

This clonotype has a count of ten or more. The J gene is TRBJ2-7, the V gene TRBV29-1; D unclear. The V end was cut by 2 bases, the J end by 2 bases, with 7 bases between. CDR3 size: 12 residues. Germline V gives CDR1 SQVTM, CDR2 ANQGSEA. CDR3 DNA: TGCAGCGTTGAAAAACGGGCCTACGAGCAGTACTTC. Translation gives CSVEKRAYEQYF.

This chain joins TRBV2 and TRBJ2-3; D unclear. Germline CDR1 SNHLY, CDR2 FYNNEI. Trimming cost V 8 bases and J 0 bases, with 9 bases left between them. The CDR3 consists of 13 residues. The CDR3 sequence is CASQLASTDTQYF. As DNA, the CDR3 is TGTGCCAGCCAGCTTGCGAGCACAGATACGCAGTATTTT.

The chain has TRBV25-1 and TRBJ2-1; TRBD2 might be the D (6 bases). This CDR3 region has 15 residues. Trimming left V 0 bases short and J 5 bases short, with 11 bases between. Germline values: CDR1 MGHDK, CDR2 SYGVNS. CDR3 in amino acids: CASSEYHGGNNEQFF. The CDR3 bases are TGTGCCAGCAGTGAATATCACGGCGGGAACAATGAGCAGTTCTTC.

The chain couples TRBV14 to TRBJ2-7, with D uncertain. Germline CDR1 is SGHDN and CDR2 is FVKESK. Trimming took 4 bases from V and 2 from J, leaving 24 bases between them. This CDR3 is built from 18 residues. The CDR3 DNA is TGTGCCAGCAGCCGACTCCGTATTGTCCCCCGGCCAACCTACGAGCAGTACTTC. This encodes CASSRLRIVPRPTYEQYF.

The chain carries TRBV7-2 and TRBJ1-3, with TRBD1 identical over 7 bases. CDR1 and CDR2 (germline): SGHTA, FQGNSA. V lost 4 bases, J lost 4 bases, and 4 bases stayed unmatched. The CDR3 consists of 14 residues. The CDR3 protein is CASSSQGLGNTIYF. The CDR3 DNA is TGTGCCAGCAGCTCACAGGGGTTGGGAAACACCATATATTTT.

This clonotype was seen more than once but under ten times. The V gene is TRBV3-1, the J gene TRBJ2-4, with 9 bases fitting TRBD1. The J call is uncertain, as TRBJ2-5 better fits the DNA end. Germline V gene sequence: CDR1 LGHDT, CDR2 YNNKEL (reference sequence). The CDR3 contains 16 residues. For the CDR3, the DNA is TGTGCCAGCGGTCCGGGACAGGGAAGTTGGATAGAGACCCAGTACTTC. It codes for CASGPGQGSWIETQYF.

Comments on this clonotype: A single base separates this from a much larger clone, so it may be a read error. The chain joins TRBV2 to TRBJ2-5, with D possibly matching TRBD2 (7 bases). Germline values: CDR1 SNHLY, CDR2 FYNNEI. The CDR3 runs to 13 residues. V was shortened by 8 bases and J by 1 base, with 11 bases between the two germline ends. The CDR3 reads CASGGGPQETQYF. The CDR3 DNA reads TGTGCCAGCGGGGGGGGCCCCCAAGAGACCCAGTACTTC.

This clonotype was observed a handful of times. This rearrangement joins TRBV2 to TRBJ2-4, with a tentative D call TRBD2 (6 bases). The CDR3 has 15 amino acids. The V gene's germline CDR1 is SNHLY and CDR2 FYNNEI. Trimming removed 4 bases from V and 4 bases from J, with 14 bases in between. This chain's CDR3 is CASSGSSEIKNIQYF. Here the CDR3 DNA reads TGTGCCAGCAGTGGATCTAGCGAGATAAAAAACATTCAGTACTTC.

This clonotype turned up a few times. The CDR3 loop is CASSVVQGGYTF. CDR3 nucleotides: TGTGCCAGCAGCGTAGTCCAAGGCGGCTACACCTTC. J is TRBJ1-2 and V is TRBV9; D is undetermined. CDR3 length: 12 amino acids. Germline loops: CDR1 SGDLS, CDR2 YYNGEE. Between the trimmed V and J ends, which lost 0 bases and 8 bases, there was a span of 8 bases.

The chain combines TRBV12-3 or TRBV12-4 with TRBJ2-3; 12 bases line up with TRBD1. With V trimmed by 6 bases and J by 6 bases, 4 bases remained unmatched. This CDR3 region has 14 residues. CDR3 amino acids: CASRTGTGGDTQYF. The CDR3 DNA follows: TGTGCCAGCAGGACCGGGACAGGGGGCGATACGCAGTATTTT.

This clonotype was seen at least ten times. The chain combines TRBV5-6 with TRBJ2-1; D unclear. Trimming cost V 0 bases and J 2 bases, with 9 bases left between them. Looked up from germline, CDR1 is SGHDT and CDR2 is YYEEEE. This CDR3 is 15 amino acids long. The CDR3 DNA reads as TGTGCCAGCAGCTTGGTCGACACTCCCTACAATGAGCAGTTCTTC. As protein: CASSLVDTPYNEQFF. Together with reference TRBV5-6 and TRBJ2-1, the CDR3 gives the full variable domain: DAGVTQSPTHLIKTRGQQVTLRCSPKSGHDTVSWYQQALGQGPQFIFQYYEEEERQRGNFPDRFSGHQFPNYSSELNVNALLLGDSALYLCASSLVDTPYNEQFFGPGTRLTVL.

This clonotype has a handful of counts. The chain links TRBV11-2 to TRBJ1-5; D possibly corresponds to TRBD1 (6 bases). The germline CDR1 and CDR2 sequences are SGHAT and FQNNGV. CDR3 length: 15 amino acids. V lost 4 bases to trimming and J lost 9 bases, with 19 bases between them. The CDR3 region is CASSSQGGPGVPQHF. The CDR3 coding sequence is TGTGCCAGCAGCTCCCAAGGGGGGCCCGGGGTGCCCCAGCATTTT. Looking up the rest from reference TRBV11-2 and TRBJ1-5 gives the full variable domain: EAGVAQSPRYKIIEKRQSVAFWCNPISGHATLYWYQQILGQGPKLLIQFQNNGVVDDSQLPKDRFSAERLKGVDSTLKIQPAKLEDSAVYLCASSSQGGPGVPQHFGDGTRLSIL.

Concerning this clonotype itself: A much larger clone is a single base away; this may be a read error. The CDR3 bases are TGTGCCATCAGTGAATCGAGCGGGGTGACTACAGATACGCAGTATTTT. Translating it yields CAISESSGVTTDTQYF. The genes are TRBV10-3 and TRBJ2-3; TRBD2 matches at 7 bases. This CDR3 has 16 residues. CDR1 is ENHRY, CDR2 SYGVKD, per germline. V shed 3 bases, J shed 3 bases, and the junction held 9 bases outside the gene matches.

This chain links TRBV20-1 with TRBJ2-2; TRBD2 matches at 8 bases. This CDR3 is 16 amino acids long. CDR1 and CDR2 from the germline V gene are DFQATT and SNEGSKA (reference sequence). J was trimmed by 4 bases and V by 1 base; bases with no gene match: 8. CDR3 sequence (DNA): TGCAGTGCTAGAGTGGACAGCGGGAGTCGCACCGGGGAGCTGTTTTTT. Translating gives CSARVDSGSRTGELFF.

There are a few counts of this clonotype. This chain connects TRBV12-3 or TRBV12-4 to TRBJ2-2; D ambiguous. The CDR3 loop spans 12 amino acids. V lost 2 bases, J lost 6 bases, and 4 bases lay in between. The CDR3 DNA reads as TGTGCCAGCAGTTTAATTCCCGGGGAGCTGTTTTTT. It translates to CASSLIPGELFF.

The chain is built from TRBV20-1 and TRBJ2-5; D not certain. CDR3 length equals 11 residues. CDR1 and CDR2 (germline): DFQATT, SNEGSKA (reference sequence). Trimming took off 6 bases at V and 11 bases at J, with 16 bases between the two ends. Here the CDR3 reads CSASFGDEQYF. The CDR3 DNA reads as TGCAGTGCCTCCTTCGGTGATGAGCAGTACTTC.

This clonotype was seen many times. The chain uses TRBV6-8 and TRBJ2-1, with D possibly being TRBD1 (6 bases). CDR1 MNHGY and CDR2 SAAAGT come from the germline V gene. The CDR3 length is 17 residues. Between the trimmed V and J ends, which lost 0 bases and 8 bases, there was a span of 20 bases. The chain's CDR3 is CASSYSRRSAGGDEQFF. CDR3 bases: TGTGCCAGCAGTTACTCCCGGAGGTCAGCTGGGGGCGATGAGCAGTTCTTC.